This T cell receptor (beta chain) was obtained from a study of blood T cells in healthy people across ages. A second PCR of 7 to 11 cycles used a sample-barcoded 5' primer and a J-beta primer mix. TCRdb re-called the 5' RACE reads with MiXCR, one entry per CDR3 protein. The table lists around 1.5 million distinct CDR3 sequences, approximately 59% of them singletons. Concerning this clonotype itself: Its antigen is not known.

General study results and limits: With unsorted PBMCs, a conclusive comparison of naive versus antigen-experienced cells was not possible. The study regarded diversity estimates from one million T cells as underestimates. A greater number of naive CD4+ cells and higher diversity distinguished long-lived donors from aged donors. Roughly linearly, TCR beta diversity per million T cells fell as age increased.

What was sequenced was blood. The receptor was derived from a man younger than 35 in good health.

In DNA, the CDR3 is TGCAGCGTTGAAGGCGGGACAGGGGCAAACAATGAGCAGTTCTTC. This codes for CSVEGGTGANNEQFF. The V and J genes are TRBV29-1 and TRBJ2-1, with 10 bases matching TRBD1. This CDR3 is built from 15 residues. Trimming at V came to 1 base and at J to 5 bases, leaving 5 bases not matched to a gene. Germline CDR1 and CDR2: SQVTM and ANQGSEA.